The 15 T cell receptor beta chains in this list originate from one sample, sequenced in a study of vaccination effects on CD4 cells after COVID-19. These receptors have no identified antigens. Antigen-specific CD4+ T cell clonotypes were called by their expansion after viral peptide-pool culture in ViraFEST. It was after approximately 10 days of culture that CD4+ T cells were isolated. Either the BNT162b2 or mRNA-1273 vaccine was given to participants in two doses. Some clones are missing from TCRdb's copy, which holds only in-frame ones; the method was immunoSEQ multiplex PCR. The sample has approximately 78,000 clones; around 81% are singletons. The material sequenced was CD4+ T cells from PBMCs cultured with HCoV-229E spike peptides, taken after COVID-19 vaccination. The receptors originated from a human donor who received a COVID-19 vaccine.

J is TRBJ1-6 and V is TRBV5-4, with D possibly TRBD1 on 5 matching bases. CDR3 length equals 15 residues. CDR1 is SGHNT and CDR2 is YYREEE in the germline V gene (reference sequence). The V and J ends lost 4 bases and 7 bases respectively, with 15 bases between them. The CDR3: CASSAGVGPNSPLHF. The CDR3 region has the DNA TGTGCCAGCAGCGCTGGTGTGGGGCCCAATTCACCCCTCCACTTT.

V is TRBV6-2 or TRBV6-3 and J is TRBJ2-3; D gene unclear. Germline values: CDR1 MNHEY, CDR2 SVGEGT. This CDR3 is built from 13 residues. Trimming pared 7 bases from V and 5 bases from J, leaving 13 bases between. The CDR3 DNA is TGTGCCAGCAACCCCGGCGAGGTAGATACGCAGTATTTT. This translates into CASNPGEVDTQYF.

CDR3: CASSEWASGNTIYF. CDR3 DNA sequence: TGTGCCAGCAGTGAATGGGCCTCTGGAAACACCATATATTTT. The V and J genes are TRBV25-1 and TRBJ1-3; D uncertain. The CDR3 spans 14 residues. Trimming removed 1 base from V and 0 bases from J, with 4 bases in between. Germline loops: CDR1 MGHDK, CDR2 SYGVNS.

This chain links TRBV6-5 with TRBJ1-2; no clear D gene. This CDR3 has 15 residues. V was pared by 7 bases and J by 4 bases, with 19 bases between. Germline CDR1 reads MNHEY; CDR2 reads SVGAGI. CDR3 loop: CASTSRGDMGYGYTF. The CDR3 DNA sequence: TGTGCCAGCACTTCCCGGGGAGACATGGGCTATGGCTACACCTTC.

J is TRBJ2-3 and V is TRBV3-1 (or the pseudogene TRBV3-2), with D perhaps assigned TRBD1 or TRBD2 (5 bases each). The germline CDR1 and CDR2 sequences are LGHDT and YNNKEL (reference sequence). Deletions cut 4 bases from V and 2 bases from J, with 10 bases between. This CDR3 spans 14 amino acids. The CDR3 reads CASSRDGTTDTQYF. The CDR3 coding sequence is TGTGCCAGCAGCCGGGACGGGACCACAGATACGCAGTATTTT.

The chain joins TRBV6-5 to TRBJ2-7; TRBD1 agrees at 9 bases. Trimming at V came to 0 bases and at J to 0 bases, leaving 0 bases not matched to a gene. The CDR3 contains 15 residues. The germline gives CDR1 MNHEY, CDR2 SVGAGI. The CDR3, as DNA: TGTGCCAGCAGTTACTCGGGACAGGGCTCCTACGAGCAGTACGTC. Its protein product is CASSYSGQGSYEQYV.

This chain's CDR3 is CASSPDRELPGELFF. The DNA of the CDR3 is TGTGCCAGTAGTCCCGACAGGGAGCTACCCGGGGAGCTGTTTTTT. V is TRBV19 and J is TRBJ2-2; 7 bases are a match to TRBD1. Germline lookup yields CDR1 LNHDA and CDR2 SQIVND (reference sequence). The V gene end was trimmed by 5 bases and the J gene end by 6 bases; junction bases not matched to a gene: 9. The CDR3 spans 15 residues.

The J gene is TRBJ2-3, the V gene TRBV18; D may be TRBD2 (5 bases). The length of the CDR3 is 15 residues. Trimming removed 3 bases from V and 2 bases from J, with 12 bases in between. Germline V gene lookup returns CDR1 KGHSH and CDR2 LQKENI. The CDR3 DNA is TGTGCCAGCTCACCGGGCGCGGAGGACACAGATACGCAGTATTTT. Residues: CASSPGAEDTDTQYF. Based on the CDR3 plus reference TRBV18 and TRBJ2-3, the full variable domain is NAGVMQNPRHLVRRRGQEARLRCSPMKGHSHVYWYRQLPEEGLKFMVYLQKENIIDESGMPKERFSAEFPKEGPSILRIQQVVRGDSAAYFCASSPGAEDTDTQYFGPGTRLTVL.

The V and J genes are TRBV28 and TRBJ1-5; D is ambiguous. Trimming pared 5 bases from V and 0 bases from J, leaving 8 bases between. The CDR3 is 14 amino acids. Germline values: CDR1 MDHEN, CDR2 SYDVKM. CDR3 loop: CASSKEYSNQPQHF. CDR3 in DNA: TGTGCCAGCAGTAAAGAATATAGCAATCAGCCCCAGCATTTT.

The chain combines TRBV4-1 with TRBJ1-2; D is unresolved. Trimming removed 0 bases from V and 6 bases from J, with 14 bases in between. Germline V lookup: CDR1 MGHRA, CDR2 YSYEKL. This CDR3 has 15 amino acids. This CDR3 reads CASSQDPGRSDGYTF. In DNA form, the CDR3 reads TGCGCCAGCAGCCAAGATCCGGGGAGAAGCGATGGCTACACCTTC.

This sequence joins TRBV7-2 and TRBJ1-1; D is ambiguous. V lost 1 base, J lost 7 bases, and 10 bases lay in between. Germline CDR1 reads SGHTA; CDR2 reads FQGNSA. CDR3 length: 13 amino acids. The CDR3 spells CASSLVSGREAFF. Written as DNA, the CDR3 is TGTGCCAGCAGCTTAGTGTCAGGACGTGAAGCTTTCTTT.

J is TRBJ2-7 and V is TRBV2; tentatively, D is TRBD1 (6 bases). This CDR3 has 14 amino acids. Trimming removed 3 bases from V and 2 bases from J, with 11 bases in between. The V gene's germline CDR1 is SNHLY and CDR2 FYNNEI. The CDR3 bases are TGTGCCAGCAGTGATCGGAGACAGGCCTACGAGCAGTACGTC. Residues: CASSDRRQAYEQYV.

This chain connects TRBV28 to TRBJ1-2; D might be TRBD1 (6 bases). This CDR3 is built from 16 residues. Deletions cut 4 bases from V and 1 base from J, with 16 bases between. CDR1 and CDR2 (germline): MDHEN, SYDVKM. In DNA form, the CDR3 reads TGTGCCAGCAGTTGGCCCCCCGGGGGCGTTAACTATGGCTACACCTTC. Its translation is CASSWPPGGVNYGYTF.

The J gene is TRBJ2-3, the V gene TRBV3-1 (or the pseudogene TRBV3-2), with unresolved D. Trimming removed 4 bases at V and 0 bases at J, with 2 bases between. Germline V lookup: CDR1 LGHDT, CDR2 YNNKEL (reference sequence). The CDR3 has 12 amino acids. Written as DNA, the CDR3 is TGTGCCAGCAGCCCCAGCACAGATACGCAGTATTTT. Residues: CASSPSTDTQYF.

The rearrangement links TRBV24-1 to TRBJ2-5; 8 bases agree with TRBD1. The V gene's germline CDR1 is KGHDR and CDR2 SFDVKD. The CDR3 length is 17 residues. The V gene end was trimmed by 2 bases and the J gene end by 2 bases; junction bases not matched to a gene: 9. CDR3 amino acids: CATSDSRDRGTQETQYF. CDR3 DNA: TGTGCCACCAGTGATTCCAGAGACAGGGGAACTCAAGAGACCCAGTACTTC.